What follows is one TCR beta chain and its context. This sample stems from a study of blood T cell repertoires in COVID-19. The CDR3 spans 16 residues. Germline CDR1 SGHVS, CDR2 FQNEAQ. V was pared by 1 base and J by 7 bases, with 8 bases of the junction left unmatched. In the original processing: Reference gene primer amplification gave estimated nucleated cell counts. Produced via immunoSEQ multiplex PCR; TCRdb's table is partial and in-frame only. V, J and clone size are those of that table, while D and trimming were read from the DNA. This table holds about 71,000 clones, roughly 80% found once. Sequences were obtained from peripheral blood. The TCR sequence derives from a man in his sixties or seventies with acute or convalescent COVID-19. This chain links TRBV7-8 with TRBJ2-1; TRBD2 aligns across 9 bases. CDR3 coding DNA: TGTGCCAGCAGCTTAGTCGGCGGGAGGGCCGTAAATGAGCAGTTCTTC. It translates to CASSLVGGRAVNEQFF.